This entry concerns a single TCR beta chain. This specimen belongs to a study of Ad26.COV2.S vaccination and SARS-CoV-2 variants. The treatment is: roughly 18 received Ad26.COV2.S at low or high dose, single or two shots; 5 received placebo; per-sample allocation not given. Repertoires come from day 63 after the first vaccine or placebo injection. The CDR3 loop spans 14 amino acids. Germline CDR1 MRHNA, CDR2 SNTAGT. V lost 3 bases, J lost 2 bases, and 10 bases lay in between. TCRdb's copy holds only in-frame clones and misses some; the assay was immunoSEQ multiplex PCR. This sample has about 400,000 clones, with around 92% found just once.

This sequence originates from a person between 18 and 59 years old who received the Ad26.COV2.S COVID-19 vaccine or a placebo. The chain links TRBV6-4 to TRBJ1-1; D gene ambiguous. The sample here was peripheral blood, taken in a trial of Ad26.COV2.S vaccine versus placebo. CDR3 sequence reads: CASSETYINTEAFF. CDR3 coding DNA: TGTGCCAGCAGTGAGACATATATTAACACTGAAGCTTTCTTT.